Listed below are T cell receptor beta chains from one sample, sequenced in a study of blood T cell repertoires in COVID-19. TCRdb's copy holds only in-frame clones and misses some; the assay was immunoSEQ multiplex PCR. Altogether approximately 150,000 clones are present, roughly 80% being singletons, with the ten largest covering about 5%. The sequenced sample was PBMCs or T cells enriched from blood (not recorded which). These receptor sequences come from a woman between 40 and 55 years old with acute COVID-19. The CDR3 runs from the conserved cysteine through the conserved F or W. Fields, in order: D gene, clone size, V gene, J gene, CDR3 protein, CDR3 DNA. A D gene is named only where the DNA matches it firmly. Expanded clones are given a class, and other clones once, few, many or no size at all.

d_call: NA; clone_size: few; v_call: TRBV5-1; j_call: TRBJ1-5; cdr3_aa: CASSPGDTGQPQHF; cdr3_nt: TGCGCCAGCAGCCCTGGGGACACGGGTCAGCCCCAGCATTTT
d_call: TRBD2; clone_size: NA; v_call: TRBV30; j_call: TRBJ2-4; cdr3_aa: CAWSVGLAGFGNIQYF; cdr3_nt: TGTGCCTGGAGTGTGGGGCTAGCGGGATTTGGGAACATTCAGTACTTC
d_call: TRBD1; clone_size: NA; v_call: TRBV7-9; j_call: TRBJ1-4; cdr3_aa: CASSTDRGGEKLFF; cdr3_nt: TGTGCCAGCAGCACAGACAGGGGAGGGGAAAAACTGTTTTTT
d_call: TRBD1; clone_size: NA; v_call: TRBV2; j_call: TRBJ1-2; cdr3_aa: CATDREHYGYTF; cdr3_nt: TGTGCCACGGACAGGGAGCACTATGGCTACACCTTC
d_call: NA; clone_size: NA; v_call: TRBV6-1; j_call: TRBJ2-1; cdr3_aa: CASSVGVSGRSYNEQFF; cdr3_nt: TGTGCCAGCAGTGTAGGCGTTAGCGGCAGGTCCTACAATGAGCAGTTCTTC
d_call: NA; clone_size: NA; v_call: TRBV5-1; j_call: TRBJ2-3; cdr3_aa: CASSLGLAISTDTQYF; cdr3_nt: TGCGCCAGCAGCTTGGGTCTAGCGATTAGCACAGATACGCAGTATTTT
d_call: NA; clone_size: once; v_call: TRBV5-1; j_call: TRBJ1-5; cdr3_aa: CASSLGPNQPQHF; cdr3_nt: TGCGCCAGCAGCTTGGGTCCTAATCAGCCCCAGCATTTT
d_call: TRBD2; clone_size: NA; v_call: TRBV7-2; j_call: TRBJ2-1; cdr3_aa: CASSLVGLAVYNEQFF; cdr3_nt: TGTGCCAGCAGCTTAGTCGGGCTAGCGGTCTACAATGAGCAGTTCTTC
d_call: NA; clone_size: few; v_call: TRBV18; j_call: TRBJ2-5; cdr3_aa: CASPGGREETQYF; cdr3_nt: TGTGCCAGTCCCGGGGGGCGCGAGGAGACCCAGTACTTC
d_call: NA; clone_size: NA; v_call: TRBV4-1; j_call: TRBJ1-1; cdr3_aa: CASSQEGQARAEAFF; cdr3_nt: TGCGCCAGCAGCCAAGAGGGCCAGGCGAGGGCTGAAGCTTTCTTT
d_call: NA; clone_size: NA; v_call: TRBV3-1/TRBV3-2; j_call: TRBJ2-7; cdr3_aa: CASRLSPGHEQYF; cdr3_nt: TGTGCCAGCAGACTAAGCCCAGGGCACGAGCAGTACTTC
d_call: TRBD2; clone_size: few; v_call: TRBV6-2/TRBV6-3; j_call: TRBJ2-5; cdr3_aa: CASSYPGGVETQYF; cdr3_nt: TGTGCCAGCAGTTACCCGGGAGGGGTGGAGACCCAGTACTTC
d_call: NA; clone_size: NA; v_call: TRBV10-3; j_call: TRBJ1-1; cdr3_aa: CAISVQGPSMNTEAFF; cdr3_nt: TGTGCCATCAGTGTGCAGGGCCCAAGCATGAACACTGAAGCTTTCTTT
d_call: TRBD2; clone_size: NA; v_call: TRBV5-1; j_call: TRBJ2-2; cdr3_aa: CASSFVLANDNTGELFF; cdr3_nt: TGCGCCAGCAGCTTTGTACTAGCGAATGACAACACCGGGGAGCTGTTTTTT
d_call: NA; clone_size: NA; v_call: TRBV5-1; j_call: TRBJ2-3; cdr3_aa: CASSSSGFDTQYF; cdr3_nt: TGCGCCAGCAGCTCGTCGGGATTTGATACGCAGTATTTT
d_call: NA; clone_size: NA; v_call: TRBV19; j_call: TRBJ1-6; cdr3_aa: CASASGAGPLHF; cdr3_nt: TGTGCCAGTGCATCGGGAGCCGGGCCCCTCCACTTT
d_call: NA; clone_size: NA; v_call: TRBV20-1; j_call: TRBJ2-1; cdr3_aa: CSASRPGDEQFF; cdr3_nt: TGCAGTGCTAGTAGGCCGGGGGATGAGCAGTTCTTC
d_call: NA; clone_size: NA; v_call: TRBV4-2; j_call: TRBJ1-6; cdr3_aa: CASSQDGGDNSPLHF; cdr3_nt: TGTGCCAGCAGCCAAGACGGGGGGGATAATTCACCCCTCCACTTT
d_call: TRBD2; clone_size: NA; v_call: TRBV7-9; j_call: TRBJ2-1; cdr3_aa: CASSLPGGAGAGNEQFF; cdr3_nt: TGTGCCAGCAGCTTACCGGGTGGGGCGGGAGCCGGCAATGAGCAGTTCTTC
d_call: NA; clone_size: NA; v_call: TRBV30; j_call: TRBJ1-2; cdr3_aa: CAWSSGNYGYTF; cdr3_nt: TGTGCCTGGAGTTCGGGGAACTATGGCTACACCTTC
d_call: NA; clone_size: NA; v_call: TRBV7-9; j_call: TRBJ2-1; cdr3_aa: CASSLSSPYNEQFF; cdr3_nt: TGTGCCAGCAGCTTATCTAGCCCCTACAATGAGCAGTTCTTC
d_call: TRBD1; clone_size: NA; v_call: TRBV6-1; j_call: TRBJ1-2; cdr3_aa: CASSERDRGANYGYTF; cdr3_nt: TGTGCCAGCAGTGAAAGGGACAGGGGAGCTAACTATGGCTACACCTTC
d_call: NA; clone_size: NA; v_call: TRBV29-1; j_call: TRBJ2-1; cdr3_aa: CSVDLSSYNEQFF; cdr3_nt: TGCAGCGTTGACTTGAGCTCCTACAATGAGCAGTTCTTC
d_call: NA; clone_size: few; v_call: TRBV19; j_call: TRBJ2-7; cdr3_aa: CASSIKGTPYEQYF; cdr3_nt: TGTGCCAGTAGTATAAAAGGGACTCCCTACGAGCAGTACTTC
d_call: TRBD2; clone_size: NA; v_call: TRBV5-4; j_call: TRBJ2-5; cdr3_aa: CASSPPAAGVGETQYF; cdr3_nt: TGTGCCAGCAGTCCACCGGCGGCGGGAGTAGGAGAGACCCAGTACTTC
d_call: TRBD1; clone_size: NA; v_call: TRBV4-1; j_call: TRBJ1-5; cdr3_aa: CASSQVLRTGVLQPQHF; cdr3_nt: TGCGCCAGCAGCCAAGTTCTCAGGACAGGGGTTTTGCAGCCCCAGCATTTT
d_call: NA; clone_size: NA; v_call: TRBV7-8; j_call: TRBJ1-5; cdr3_aa: CASSLAQGLLNQPQHF; cdr3_nt: TGTGCCAGCAGCTTAGCGCAGGGTCTCCTCAATCAGCCCCAGCATTTT
d_call: TRBD2; clone_size: NA; v_call: TRBV7-6; j_call: TRBJ2-1; cdr3_aa: CASSLPGGLAGDRNEQFF; cdr3_nt: TGTGCCAGCAGCTTACCTGGAGGACTAGCGGGAGATCGGAATGAGCAGTTCTTC
d_call: NA; clone_size: NA; v_call: TRBV7-9; j_call: TRBJ1-4; cdr3_aa: CASSLALGQGIEKLFF; cdr3_nt: TGTGCCAGCAGCTTAGCGTTAGGTCAGGGAATCGAAAAACTGTTTTTT
d_call: TRBD2; clone_size: few; v_call: TRBV5-4; j_call: TRBJ2-1; cdr3_aa: CASSGSGRAGVEQFF; cdr3_nt: TGTGCCAGCAGTGGGAGCGGGAGGGCCGGAGTTGAGCAGTTCTTC
d_call: TRBD1; clone_size: NA; v_call: TRBV6-1; j_call: TRBJ2-5; cdr3_aa: CASSEATGLTETQYF; cdr3_nt: TGTGCCAGCAGTGAAGCGACAGGGCTAACGGAGACCCAGTACTTC
d_call: NA; clone_size: NA; v_call: TRBV12-3/TRBV12-4; j_call: TRBJ1-1; cdr3_aa: CASSIGQNTEAFF; cdr3_nt: TGTGCCAGCAGCATCGGACAGAACACTGAAGCTTTCTTT
d_call: TRBD1; clone_size: few; v_call: TRBV5-4; j_call: TRBJ2-7; cdr3_aa: CASSLGQGTSYEQYF; cdr3_nt: TGTGCCAGCAGCTTAGGACAGGGGACATCCTACGAGCAGTACTTC
d_call: NA; clone_size: few; v_call: TRBV12-3/TRBV12-4; j_call: TRBJ1-5; cdr3_aa: CASSLVENQPQHF; cdr3_nt: TGTGCCAGCAGTTTGGTAGAGAATCAGCCCCAGCATTTT
d_call: NA; clone_size: NA; v_call: TRBV30; j_call: TRBJ1-2; cdr3_aa: CACRLGGGYTF; cdr3_nt: TGTGCCTGCCGCCTCGGGGGAGGCTACACCTTC
d_call: NA; clone_size: NA; v_call: TRBV19; j_call: TRBJ1-1; cdr3_aa: CASSINGRGNTEAFF; cdr3_nt: TGTGCCAGTAGTATAAATGGCAGGGGGAACACTGAAGCTTTCTTT
d_call: TRBD2; clone_size: NA; v_call: TRBV4-1; j_call: TRBJ2-1; cdr3_aa: CASSQDRSSGTSGTDEQFF; cdr3_nt: TGCGCCAGCAGCCAAGATCGTAGTTCAGGGACTAGCGGGACCGATGAGCAGTTCTTC
d_call: TRBD2; clone_size: NA; v_call: TRBV30; j_call: TRBJ2-2; cdr3_aa: CAWAAGAMNTGELFF; cdr3_nt: TGTGCCTGGGCAGCGGGAGCCATGAACACCGGGGAGCTGTTTTTT
d_call: NA; clone_size: NA; v_call: TRBV6-1; j_call: TRBJ2-7; cdr3_aa: CASSDAHAYEQYF; cdr3_nt: TGTGCCAGCAGTGATGCACATGCCTACGAGCAGTACTTC
d_call: TRBD2; clone_size: few; v_call: TRBV10-3; j_call: TRBJ2-7; cdr3_aa: CAISGPGLAGVGEQYF; cdr3_nt: TGTGCCATCAGTGGTCCGGGACTAGCGGGAGTAGGCGAGCAGTACTTC
d_call: NA; clone_size: NA; v_call: TRBV28; j_call: TRBJ2-1; cdr3_aa: CASSPATRGEQFF; cdr3_nt: TGTGCCAGCAGCCCCGCTACGCGCGGTGAGCAGTTCTTC
d_call: NA; clone_size: few; v_call: TRBV6-5; j_call: TRBJ1-6; cdr3_aa: CASSHWEVGSPLHF; cdr3_nt: TGTGCCAGCAGTCACTGGGAGGTGGGATCACCCCTCCACTTT
d_call: TRBD1; clone_size: NA; v_call: TRBV19; j_call: TRBJ2-5; cdr3_aa: CASRRQGGPTETQYF; cdr3_nt: TGTGCCAGTAGAAGACAGGGGGGCCCGACGGAGACCCAGTACTTC
d_call: NA; clone_size: NA; v_call: TRBV20-1; j_call: TRBJ1-3; cdr3_aa: CSAPRVNTIYF; cdr3_nt: TGCAGTGCTCCACGGGTAAACACCATATATTTT
d_call: NA; clone_size: few; v_call: TRBV12-5; j_call: TRBJ2-6; cdr3_aa: CASGLDDMSSGANVLTF; cdr3_nt: TGTGCTAGTGGTTTGGACGATATGAGCTCTGGGGCCAACGTCCTGACTTTC
d_call: NA; clone_size: many; v_call: TRBV4-1; j_call: TRBJ2-2; cdr3_aa: CASSQGGSWGTGELFF; cdr3_nt: TGCGCCAGCAGCCAAGGGGGCTCCTGGGGCACCGGGGAGCTGTTTTTT
d_call: TRBD1; clone_size: NA; v_call: TRBV5-1; j_call: TRBJ1-2; cdr3_aa: CASSTGTGGYGYTF; cdr3_nt: TGCGCCAGCAGCACCGGGACAGGGGGCTATGGCTACACCTTC
d_call: TRBD2; clone_size: NA; v_call: TRBV6-1; j_call: TRBJ2-7; cdr3_aa: CASSEPGGPSEQYF; cdr3_nt: TGTGCCAGCAGTGAACCGGGAGGGCCCTCCGAGCAGTACTTC
d_call: NA; clone_size: NA; v_call: TRBV6-5; j_call: TRBJ1-1; cdr3_aa: CASSPGYTEAFF; cdr3_nt: TGTGCCAGCAGTCCAGGTTATACTGAAGCTTTCTTT
d_call: NA; clone_size: NA; v_call: TRBV5-1; j_call: TRBJ1-6; cdr3_aa: CASSLEGGQGGSPLHF; cdr3_nt: TGCGCCAGCAGCTTGGAAGGTGGTCAGGGCGGTTCACCCCTCCACTTT
d_call: TRBD1; clone_size: NA; v_call: TRBV3-1/TRBV3-2; j_call: TRBJ1-1; cdr3_aa: CASSPGQALGTEAFF; cdr3_nt: TGTGCCAGCAGCCCTGGACAGGCCCTCGGGACTGAAGCTTTCTTT
d_call: NA; clone_size: NA; v_call: TRBV18; j_call: TRBJ2-7; cdr3_aa: CASSPRQNSYEQYF; cdr3_nt: TGTGCCAGCTCACCACGGCAGAACTCCTACGAGCAGTACTTC
d_call: TRBD2; clone_size: NA; v_call: TRBV2; j_call: TRBJ2-1; cdr3_aa: CASSVETSGRGEQFF; cdr3_nt: TGTGCCAGCAGTGTGGAGACTAGCGGGAGGGGTGAGCAGTTCTTC
d_call: NA; clone_size: NA; v_call: TRBV6-1; j_call: TRBJ1-5; cdr3_aa: CASSEQGRDQPQHF; cdr3_nt: TGTGCCAGCAGTGAACAGGGGCGGGATCAGCCCCAGCATTTT
d_call: TRBD2; clone_size: once; v_call: TRBV9; j_call: TRBJ2-1; cdr3_aa: CASSRQSGRGGYNEQFF; cdr3_nt: TGTGCCAGCAGTCGGCAAAGCGGGAGAGGCGGTTACAATGAGCAGTTCTTC
d_call: TRBD1; clone_size: NA; v_call: TRBV5-1; j_call: TRBJ2-2; cdr3_aa: CASSPGTGGFNGELFF; cdr3_nt: TGCGCCAGCAGCCCCGGGACAGGGGGCTTTAACGGGGAGCTGTTTTTT
d_call: NA; clone_size: NA; v_call: TRBV7-6; j_call: TRBJ2-1; cdr3_aa: CASSLLGDSSYNEQFF; cdr3_nt: TGTGCCAGCAGCTTACTAGGCGACAGCTCCTACAATGAGCAGTTCTTC